This T cell receptor beta chain was identified in a study of cytomegalovirus exposure and HLA in healthy donors. Broader study findings: Researchers catalogued around 150 TCR beta chains as cytomegalovirus-associated. Rare TCR sequences predominated, though certain public TCRs were found in many donors. A later analysis linked a missense variant in DCLRE1C to the trimming of TCR beta V and J genes.

V was pared by 2 bases and J by 5 bases, with 15 bases between. There are 15 residues in the CDR3. Germline lookup yields CDR1 MNHNY and CDR2 SVGAGI (reference sequence). The PCR ran on 60 Vbeta and 13 Jbeta primers. Clones were sequenced by immunoSEQ multiplex PCR, and TCRdb holds only the in-frame ones, with some missing. The data show under 200,000 clones, with about four fifths seen just once and 1% held by the top ten. At the time of sampling, donors were nominally healthy, though unrecorded immune exposures were likely. Comments on this clone: Antigen: not known.

The chain uses TRBV6-6 and TRBJ1-2; TRBD1 is a possible D gene (5 bases). The specimen was PBMCs. The TCR originated in a woman aged 45-65 years in good health and CMV-seropositive. This CDR3 is CASSYGAGLIYGYTF. CDR3 in DNA: TGTGCCAGCAGTTACGGGGCAGGGCTCATTTATGGCTACACCTTC.